The T cell receptor beta chain under discussion was sequenced for a study of technical replicates of blood from a handful of donors. The V and J ends lost 4 bases and 5 bases respectively, with 21 bases between them. Germline V gene lookup returns CDR1 MGHRA and CDR2 YSYEKL. CDR3 length: 17 residues. Using immunoSEQ multiplex PCR, the repertoire was profiled, and TCRdb retains in-frame clones only, with some absent. The sample has over 90,000 clones; 95% to 96% are singletons. The clonotype was recovered from a human donor in good health. Input material: T cells isolated from PBMCs. This chain connects TRBV4-1 to TRBJ1-5, with D uncertain. CDR3: CASSPVLGPSFHQPQHF. CDR3 bases: TGCGCCAGCAGCCCGGTACTGGGCCCTTCATTTCATCAGCCCCAGCATTTT.